The T cell receptor beta chain described here comes from a study of shared clonotypes between healthy human individuals. Sequencing used immunoSEQ multiplex PCR; TCRdb keeps in-frame clones, though not all of them. There are about 1.5 million clones in the sample; roughly 96% occur only once, and roughly 1.2% lies in the top ten. This CDR3 region has 13 residues. The V gene's germline CDR1 is SQVTM and CDR2 ANQGSEA. V dropped 4 bases and J dropped 10; count of bases not matched to a gene: 9. Of note for this clone: Antigen unknown.

Findings and caveats of the study: Unshared clonotypes carried lower generation probabilities than those common to all four donors.

The specimen was naive CD4+ T cells sorted from blood. This sample's subset: CD45RA+ positively selected. The chain joins TRBV29-1 to TRBJ1-4, with TRBD1 matching 7 bases. The source of this sequence is a man aged 30-40 years in good health. The CDR3 reads CSVGETGITKLFF. CDR3 nucleotides: TGCAGCGTTGGGGAGACAGGGATTACAAAACTGTTTTTT.